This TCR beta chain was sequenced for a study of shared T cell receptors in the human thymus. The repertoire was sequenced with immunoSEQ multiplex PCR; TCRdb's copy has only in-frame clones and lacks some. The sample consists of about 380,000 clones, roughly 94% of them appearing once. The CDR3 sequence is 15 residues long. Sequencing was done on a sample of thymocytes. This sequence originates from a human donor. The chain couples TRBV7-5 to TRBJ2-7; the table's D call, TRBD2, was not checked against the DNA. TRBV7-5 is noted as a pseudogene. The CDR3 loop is CVRSFGTDYFIEQYF. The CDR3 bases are TGTGTCAGAAGCTTCGGTACGGACTACTTTATAGAGCAGTACTTC.